These 23 T cell receptor beta chains came from one sample sequenced in a study of CD8 T cells in Susac syndrome (dated by TCRdb to between 2018 and 2021). Receptors were amplified or captured by the immunoSEQ multiplex PCR assay. RNA was extracted using the RNeasy kit, and roughly 0.5 to 1 microgram was reverse transcribed with random hexamers. TCRdb cleaned the public reads at Q25 with fastp, built clones with MiXCR and kept in-frame beta chains. Entries are consolidated by CDR3 protein sequence, retaining the most common genes and DNA. Across this sample there are 65,000 to 95,000 distinct CDR3 sequences, with approximately 95% seen only once. Of the sample, under 1% falls within the top ten clones. The source material was CD8+ T cells from PBMCs. The receptors originated from a human donor with Susac syndrome.

This sequence joins TRBV29-1 and TRBJ2-2; TRBD2 agrees at 7 bases. V lost 7 bases, J lost 0 bases, and 2 bases stayed unmatched. This CDR3 comprises 13 residues. Germline lookup yields CDR1 SQVTM and CDR2 ANQGSEA. The CDR3 sequence: CSALAANTGELFF. DNA for the CDR3: TGCAGCGCTCTAGCGGCGAACACCGGGGAGCTGTTTTTT.

This clonotype was seen a single time. This rearrangement joins TRBV7-6 to TRBJ2-7, with 7 positions matching TRBD1. V dropped 7 bases and J dropped 2; count of bases not matched to a gene: 2. CDR3 size: 12 residues. Germline CDR1 and CDR2: SGHVS and FNYEAQ. The CDR3 loop is CASKGQTYEQYF. CDR3 DNA sequence: TGTGCCAGCAAGGGACAGACCTACGAGCAGTACTTC. The variable domain in full, completed from reference TRBV7-6 and TRBJ2-7, reads GAGVSQSPRYKVTKRGQDVALRCDPISGHVSLYWYRQALGQGPEFLTYFNYEAQQDKSGLPNDRFSAERPEGSISTLTIQRTEQRDSAMYRCASKGQTYEQYFGPGTRLTVT.

J is TRBJ2-1 and V is TRBV20-1; 8 nucleotides align to TRBD2. The CDR3 has 17 residues. The germline gives CDR1 DFQATT, CDR2 SNEGSKA (reference sequence). V lost 0 bases to trimming and J lost 0 bases; unmatched junction nucleotides: 7. The CDR3: CSARDSIAGNSYNEQFF. For the CDR3, the DNA is TGCAGTGCTAGAGATTCCATAGCGGGGAACTCCTACAATGAGCAGTTCTTC.

This sequence joins TRBV9 and TRBJ2-3, with 9 bases fitting TRBD1. The germline CDR1 and CDR2 sequences are SGDLS and YYNGEE. The CDR3 contains 16 residues. V was pared by 2 bases and J by 4 bases, with 8 bases of the junction left unmatched. In DNA form, the CDR3 reads TGTGCCAGCAGCGTCACCGGGACAGGGTACGCAGATACGCAGTATTTT. It codes for CASSVTGTGYADTQYF.

This clonotype was counted a single time. The rearrangement uses TRBV12-3 or TRBV12-4 and TRBJ1-6, with D unclear. V shed 3 bases and J shed 6 bases, with 9 bases lying between them. The CDR3 is made up of 14 amino acids. The CDR3 region has the DNA TGTGCCAGCAGTTTGGTTCCCGCTAATTCACCCCTCCACTTT. Protein sequence: CASSLVPANSPLHF.

This sequence joins TRBV15 and TRBJ2-7, with D possibly TRBD2 on 5 matching bases. The germline V gene encodes CDR1 LNHNV and CDR2 YYDKDF (reference sequence). Trimming shortened V by 1 base and J by 0 bases, and 10 bases separated the two germline ends. The CDR3 totals 15 residues. The DNA for the CDR3 is TGTGCCACCAGCAGAGGGCTAGGGAGCTCCTACGAGCAGTACTTC. It yields the protein CATSRGLGSSYEQYF.

The chain carries TRBV19 and TRBJ2-7; 7 bases fit TRBD1. Germline V lookup: CDR1 LNHDA, CDR2 SQIVND (reference sequence). Trimming at V came to 3 bases and at J to 5 bases, leaving 4 bases not matched to a gene. CDR3 length: 13 amino acids. This CDR3 reads CASSIFDRDEQYF. CDR3 in DNA: TGTGCCAGTAGTATCTTCGACAGGGACGAGCAGTACTTC.

The CDR3 reads CASRRLEALAGGSSGANVLTF. The CDR3 nucleotides are TGTGCCAGCAGGCGTCTAGAGGCGCTAGCGGGGGGATCCTCTGGGGCCAACGTCCTGACTTTC. The V call is TRBV11-2, the J call TRBJ2-6, with 11 bases identical to TRBD2. CDR1 and CDR2 (germline): SGHAT, FQNNGV. The CDR3 consists of 21 residues. The junction had 16 bases not matched to a gene; V was cut back by 6 bases and J by 0 bases. Looking up the rest from reference TRBV11-2 and TRBJ2-6 gives the full variable domain: EAGVAQSPRYKIIEKRQSVAFWCNPISGHATLYWYQQILGQGPKLLIQFQNNGVVDDSQLPKDRFSAERLKGVDSTLKIQPAKLEDSAVYLCASRRLEALAGGSSGANVLTFGAGSRLTVL.

The chain's CDR3 is CSAVDRASSYNEQFF. In DNA form, the CDR3 reads TGCAGTGCGGTCGACAGGGCTAGCTCCTACAATGAGCAGTTCTTC. This chain connects TRBV20-1 to TRBJ2-1, with TRBD1 matching over 7 bases. The V gene's germline CDR1 is DFQATT and CDR2 SNEGSKA (reference sequence). Losses at the gene ends were 6 bases for V and 0 bases for J; bases not matched to a gene: 8. The CDR3 runs 15 residues.

This rearrangement joins TRBV12-3 or TRBV12-4 to TRBJ2-5, with D tentatively TRBD1 or TRBD2 (6 bases each). Trimming stripped 6 bases from V and 0 bases from J, with 8 bases between. The CDR3 consists of 13 residues. For the CDR3, the DNA is TGTGCCAGCAGGAGGGGGGACCAAGAGACCCAGTACTTC. Translated, it gives CASRRGDQETQYF.

This chain joins TRBV29-1 and TRBJ2-7; D ambiguous. The CDR3 has 15 amino acids. V lost 3 bases to trimming and J lost 2 bases, with 17 bases between them. From germline, CDR1 is SQVTM and CDR2 ANQGSEA. The CDR3 coding sequence is TGCAGCGTTGAGCTTAATGGGGAAGGGACCTACGAGCAGTACTTC. It specifies CSVELNGEGTYEQYF.

The chain links TRBV12-3 or TRBV12-4 to TRBJ2-7, with no clear D. CDR3 length equals 13 residues. Trimming left V 3 bases short and J 5 bases short, with 11 bases between. This CDR3 is CASSLISWDEQYF. The CDR3 DNA sequence: TGTGCCAGCAGTTTGATTAGTTGGGACGAGCAGTACTTC.

The chain carries TRBV5-6 and TRBJ1-1; the D gene is possibly TRBD1 (6 bases). The germline CDR1 and CDR2 sequences are SGHDT and YYEEEE. The CDR3 has 12 amino acids. V was trimmed by 4 bases and J by 7 bases, leaving 11 bases between them. The CDR3 sequence: CASSPGQSEAFF. CDR3 nucleotides: TGTGCCAGCAGCCCAGGACAGAGTGAAGCTTTCTTT.

This sequence joins TRBV25-1 and TRBJ1-5; tentatively, D is TRBD1 (5 bases). This CDR3 contains 14 residues. Between the trimmed V and J ends, which lost 3 bases and 4 bases, there was a span of 10 bases. Germline assignment: CDR1 MGHDK and CDR2 SYGVNS. The DNA for the CDR3 is TGTGCCAGCAGTGACGGGGCATCTAATCAGCCCCAGCATTTT. It specifies CASSDGASNQPQHF.

The chain links TRBV27 to TRBJ1-2, with TRBD1 matching over 7 bases. Germline V lookup: CDR1 MNHEY, CDR2 SMNVEV (reference sequence). With 3 bases clipped from V and 3 bases from J, the junction kept 7 bases outside the gene matches. This CDR3 comprises 15 residues. The CDR3 here is CASSLRTGEDYGYTF. DNA of the CDR3: TGTGCCAGCAGTTTGCGAACAGGGGAGGACTATGGCTACACCTTC.

This clonotype has only one observation. The chain is built from TRBV7-8 and TRBJ2-5; D is possibly TRBD1 (6 bases). Per germline, CDR1 SGHVS and CDR2 FQNEAQ. Deletions cut 8 bases from V and 5 bases from J, with 21 bases between. This CDR3 is 15 amino acids long. CDR3 region: CASCESRGFRETQYF. The CDR3 nucleotides are TGTGCCAGCTGTGAGAGCAGGGGTTTTAGGGAGACCCAGTACTTC.

The chain joins TRBV7-9 to TRBJ2-1, with a possible D match to TRBD1 (6 bases). Germline V lookup: CDR1 SEHNR, CDR2 FQNEAQ (reference sequence). This CDR3 has 12 amino acids. Trimming removed 3 bases at V and 7 bases at J, with 7 bases between. For the CDR3, the DNA is TGTGCCAGCAGCTTGGGGACAAATGAGCAGTTCTTC. Translated, it gives CASSLGTNEQFF.

The genes are TRBV5-6 and TRBJ2-1; D is perhaps TRBD2 (5 bases). This CDR3 spans 13 amino acids. Trimming took 10 bases from V and 2 from J, leaving 13 bases between them. Germline V gives CDR1 SGHDT, CDR2 YYEEEE. CDR3 coding DNA: TGTGCCGCCGGGGTGAAGGCCTACAATGAGCAGTTCTTC. This translates into CAAGVKAYNEQFF.

This rearrangement joins TRBV7-9 to TRBJ1-1; 7 positions match TRBD1. With 5 bases clipped from V and 3 bases from J, the junction kept 3 bases outside the gene matches. Germline V gene lookup returns CDR1 SEHNR and CDR2 FQNEAQ (reference sequence). The CDR3 totals 13 residues. CDR3 nucleotides: TGTGCCAGCAGCCCGACAGGGTACACTGAAGCTTTCTTT. Translating gives CASSPTGYTEAFF.

This chain joins TRBV19 and TRBJ2-1, with 10 bases fitting TRBD2. The CDR3 consists of 15 residues. Looked up from germline, CDR1 is LNHDA and CDR2 is SQIVND (reference sequence). V trimming: 3 bases; J trimming: 7 bases; junction bases outside the gene matches: 6. CDR3 sequence reads: CASSIELAGPNEQFF. In nucleotides, the CDR3 is TGTGCCAGTAGTATCGAACTAGCGGGGCCAAATGAGCAGTTCTTC. The complete variable domain, with remaining parts taken from reference TRBV19 and TRBJ2-1, reads DGGITQSPKYLFRKEGQNVTLSCEQNLNHDAMYWYRQDPGQGLRLIYYSQIVNDFQKGDIAEGYSVSREKKESFPLTVTSAQKNPTAFYLCASSIELAGPNEQFFGPGTRLTVL.

The genes are TRBV7-9 and TRBJ2-1; no firm D call. Between the trimmed V and J ends, which lost 3 bases and 7 bases, there was a span of 13 bases. Per the germline V gene, CDR1 is SEHNR and CDR2 is FQNEAQ (reference sequence). The CDR3 covers 14 residues. The CDR3: CASSFGSRPNEQFF. For the CDR3, the DNA is TGTGCCAGCAGCTTCGGGTCCAGGCCGAATGAGCAGTTCTTC.

The J gene is TRBJ2-1, the V gene TRBV7-9, with 13 bases aligning to TRBD2. V was pared by 4 bases and J by 8 bases, with 8 bases of the junction left unmatched. CDR3 length: 16 amino acids. The germline V gene encodes CDR1 SEHNR and CDR2 FQNEAQ (reference sequence). CDR3 residues: CASSSNGLAGVDEQFF. CDR3 DNA sequence: TGTGCCAGCAGCTCGAATGGACTAGCGGGAGTTGATGAGCAGTTCTTC.

The gene calls are TRBV7-9 and TRBJ2-3; no clear D gene. The V and J ends lost 3 bases and 2 bases respectively, with 9 bases between them. The germline gives CDR1 SEHNR, CDR2 FQNEAQ (reference sequence). This CDR3 has 14 residues. CDR3 sequence: CASSFERPTDTQYF. The CDR3 DNA follows: TGTGCCAGCAGCTTTGAGCGCCCCACAGATACGCAGTATTTT.